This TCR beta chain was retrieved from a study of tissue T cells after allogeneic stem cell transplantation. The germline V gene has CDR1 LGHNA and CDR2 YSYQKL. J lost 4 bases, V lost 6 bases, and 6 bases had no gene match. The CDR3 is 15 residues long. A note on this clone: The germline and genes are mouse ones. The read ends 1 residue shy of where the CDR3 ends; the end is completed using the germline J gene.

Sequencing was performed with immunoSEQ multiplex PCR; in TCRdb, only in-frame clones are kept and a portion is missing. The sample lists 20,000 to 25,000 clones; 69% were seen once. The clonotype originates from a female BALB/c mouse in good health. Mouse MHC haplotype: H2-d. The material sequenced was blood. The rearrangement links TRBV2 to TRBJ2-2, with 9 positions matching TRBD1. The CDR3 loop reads CASRRTGGGTGQLYF. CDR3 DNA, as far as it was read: TGTGCCAGCAGGCGAACAGGGGGCGGCACCGGGCAGCTCTAC.